A selection of T cell receptor beta chains follows, all from one sample in a study of blood T cell repertoires in COVID-19. The repertoire was sequenced with immunoSEQ multiplex PCR; TCRdb's copy has only in-frame clones and lacks some. Of some 180,000 clones in the sample, roughly 91% were seen once. The sample was peripheral blood. The origin of the receptors is a man in his late teens or twenties with COVID-19, enrolled during active disease. Each CDR3 is given with its conserved first and last residue. Fields, in order: CDR3 length, D gene, V gene, clone size, J gene, CDR3 protein, CDR3 DNA. A D gene is named only where the DNA matches it firmly. The size entry is marked missing in some rows and otherwise reads once, few, many or a size class.

len: 14; d_gene: TRBD2; v_gene: TRBV11-3; abundance: -; j_gene: TRBJ2-1; CDR3aa: CASSFRTSSNEQFF; CDR3nt: TGTGCCAGCAGCTTCCGGACTAGCAGCAATGAGCAGTTCTTC
len: 12; d_gene: -; v_gene: TRBV5-1; abundance: -; j_gene: TRBJ2-3; CDR3aa: CASSLRPDTQYF; CDR3nt: TGCGCCAGCAGCTTGCGTCCAGATACGCAGTATTTT
len: 17; d_gene: TRBD1; v_gene: TRBV19; abundance: few; j_gene: TRBJ1-4; CDR3aa: CASSIGTARRLNEKLLF; CDR3nt: TGTGCCAGTAGTATCGGGACAGCTCGGCGCCTTAATGAAAAACTGCTTTTT
len: 13; d_gene: -; v_gene: TRBV9; abundance: -; j_gene: TRBJ1-1; CDR3aa: CASSRTGRTEAFF; CDR3nt: TGTGCCAGCAGCAGAACAGGGAGAACTGAAGCTTTCTTT
len: 13; d_gene: -; v_gene: TRBV2; abundance: -; j_gene: TRBJ2-7; CDR3aa: CASSPGNSYEQYF; CDR3nt: TGTGCCAGCAGTCCAGGGAACTCCTACGAGCAGTACTTC
len: 16; d_gene: TRBD2; v_gene: TRBV28; abundance: -; j_gene: TRBJ2-2; CDR3aa: CASNPPGGSSTGELFF; CDR3nt: TGTGCCAGCAACCCCCCGGGGGGGTCTTCCACCGGGGAGCTGTTTTTT
len: 14; d_gene: TRBD1; v_gene: TRBV28; abundance: once; j_gene: TRBJ1-1; CDR3aa: CASSRDRGGLEAFF; CDR3nt: TGTGCCAGCAGCCGGGACAGGGGGGGCCTTGAAGCTTTCTTT
len: 16; d_gene: TRBD1; v_gene: TRBV11-2; abundance: -; j_gene: TRBJ2-6; CDR3aa: CASSSYRGAGANVLTF; CDR3nt: TGTGCCAGCAGCTCATACAGGGGAGCGGGGGCCAACGTCCTGACTTTC
len: 15; d_gene: -; v_gene: TRBV11-2; abundance: -; j_gene: TRBJ2-1; CDR3aa: CASSLPGGPNNEQFF; CDR3nt: TGTGCCAGCAGCTTACCCGGGGGGCCAAACAATGAGCAGTTCTTC
len: 18; d_gene: TRBD2; v_gene: TRBV27; abundance: once; j_gene: TRBJ2-7; CDR3aa: CASSFSGLAGVGTYEQYF; CDR3nt: TGTGCCAGCAGTTTTTCGGGACTAGCGGGAGTGGGAACCTACGAGCAGTACTTC
len: 14; d_gene: TRBD2; v_gene: TRBV24-1; abundance: -; j_gene: TRBJ2-7; CDR3aa: CATSEGLADYEQYF; CDR3nt: TGTGCCACCAGCGAGGGACTAGCGGATTACGAGCAGTACTTC
len: 13; d_gene: -; v_gene: TRBV7-2; abundance: -; j_gene: TRBJ2-7; CDR3aa: CASSIQGGYEQYF; CDR3nt: TGTGCCAGCAGCATTCAGGGTGGTTACGAGCAGTACTTC
len: 16; d_gene: TRBD1; v_gene: TRBV11-2; abundance: -; j_gene: TRBJ1-1; CDR3aa: CASSSSGTGLGTEAFF; CDR3nt: TGTGCCAGCAGCTCCTCGGGGACAGGGCTTGGCACTGAAGCTTTCTTT
len: 15; d_gene: -; v_gene: TRBV4-3; abundance: -; j_gene: TRBJ1-1; CDR3aa: CASSQEGGGNTEAFF; CDR3nt: TGCGCCAGCAGCCAAGAGGGGGGAGGAAACACTGAAGCTTTCTTT
len: 13; d_gene: -; v_gene: TRBV5-4; abundance: -; j_gene: TRBJ2-7; CDR3aa: CASSLSGGYEQYF; CDR3nt: TGTGCCAGCAGCTTGTCGGGTGGCTACGAGCAGTACTTC
len: 13; d_gene: -; v_gene: TRBV4-1; abundance: -; j_gene: TRBJ2-1; CDR3aa: CASSQDRGIEQFF; CDR3nt: TGCGCCAGCAGCCAAGATCGAGGGATTGAGCAGTTCTTC
len: 15; d_gene: TRBD1; v_gene: TRBV4-3; abundance: -; j_gene: TRBJ1-3; CDR3aa: CASSQGTGGRNTIYF; CDR3nt: TGCGCCAGCAGCCAAGGGACAGGGGGAAGAAACACCATATATTTT
len: 11; d_gene: -; v_gene: TRBV20-1; abundance: -; j_gene: TRBJ1-4; CDR3aa: CSARAGEKLLF; CDR3nt: TGCAGTGCTAGAGCGGGGGAAAAACTGCTTTTT
len: 16; d_gene: TRBD2; v_gene: TRBV27; abundance: -; j_gene: TRBJ2-2; CDR3aa: CASSPIAGVRTGELFF; CDR3nt: TGTGCCAGCAGTCCAATAGCGGGAGTAAGGACCGGGGAGCTGTTTTTT
len: 15; d_gene: -; v_gene: TRBV7-2; abundance: -; j_gene: TRBJ1-2; CDR3aa: CASSFSTALNYGYTF; CDR3nt: TGTGCCAGCAGCTTTTCGACAGCTTTGAACTATGGCTACACCTTC
len: 16; d_gene: -; v_gene: TRBV28; abundance: few; j_gene: TRBJ1-5; CDR3aa: CASSLWSYYSNQPQHF; CDR3nt: TGTGCCAGCAGTTTATGGAGTTATTACAGCAATCAGCCCCAGCATTTT
len: 15; d_gene: -; v_gene: TRBV13; abundance: -; j_gene: TRBJ1-6; CDR3aa: CASSLGSSYNSPLHF; CDR3nt: TGTGCCAGCAGCTTAGGCAGCTCCTATAATTCACCCCTCCACTTT
len: 15; d_gene: -; v_gene: TRBV7-7; abundance: -; j_gene: TRBJ2-1; CDR3aa: CASSLAPAQDNEQFF; CDR3nt: TGTGCTAGCAGCTTAGCTCCAGCCCAGGACAATGAGCAGTTCTTC
len: 15; d_gene: TRBD2; v_gene: TRBV6-6; abundance: -; j_gene: TRBJ2-1; CDR3aa: CASSLRTSRDNEQFF; CDR3nt: TGTGCCAGCAGCCTGAGGACTAGCAGAGACAATGAGCAGTTCTTC
len: 16; d_gene: TRBD1; v_gene: TRBV5-6; abundance: -; j_gene: TRBJ2-5; CDR3aa: CASSPGGRGRWETQYF; CDR3nt: TGTGCCAGCAGCCCTGGCGGCAGGGGGCGGTGGGAGACCCAGTACTTC
len: 14; d_gene: TRBD1; v_gene: TRBV5-1; abundance: once; j_gene: TRBJ1-4; CDR3aa: CASSPGDRTEKLLF; CDR3nt: TGCGCCAGCAGCCCCGGGGACAGGACTGAAAAACTGCTTTTT
len: 14; d_gene: -; v_gene: TRBV7-9; abundance: -; j_gene: TRBJ2-1; CDR3aa: CASSLYSERSEQFF; CDR3nt: TGTGCCAGCAGCTTATATTCCGAGCGCAGTGAGCAGTTCTTC
len: 16; d_gene: -; v_gene: TRBV11-2; abundance: many; j_gene: TRBJ2-1; CDR3aa: CASSFLLRRSYNEQFF; CDR3nt: TGTGCCAGCAGCTTCCTCTTGCGTCGATCCTACAATGAGCAGTTCTTC
len: 16; d_gene: TRBD1; v_gene: TRBV14; abundance: -; j_gene: TRBJ2-2; CDR3aa: CASSQRDSPNTGELFF; CDR3nt: TGTGCCAGCAGCCAAAGGGACAGCCCGAACACCGGGGAGCTGTTTTTT
len: 14; d_gene: -; v_gene: TRBV18; abundance: -; j_gene: TRBJ1-2; CDR3aa: CASSPDRSWEGYTF; CDR3nt: TGTGCCAGCTCACCAGACAGATCCTGGGAAGGCTACACCTTC
len: 14; d_gene: TRBD1; v_gene: TRBV7-2; abundance: -; j_gene: TRBJ2-7; CDR3aa: CASSQDRGPIEQYF; CDR3nt: TGTGCCAGCAGCCAAGACAGGGGGCCCATCGAGCAGTACTTC
len: 17; d_gene: TRBD2; v_gene: TRBV28; abundance: once; j_gene: TRBJ2-7; CDR3aa: CASRPRLAGPDSYEQYF; CDR3nt: TGTGCCAGCAGGCCTCGACTAGCGGGACCAGACTCCTACGAGCAGTACTTC
len: 16; d_gene: TRBD2; v_gene: TRBV6-2/TRBV6-3; abundance: -; j_gene: TRBJ2-2; CDR3aa: CASSATSAENTGELFF; CDR3nt: TGTGCCAGCAGTGCCACTAGCGCGGAGAACACCGGGGAGCTGTTTTTT
len: 18; d_gene: -; v_gene: TRBV4-1; abundance: -; j_gene: TRBJ2-1; CDR3aa: CASSQARRQGGSYNEQFF; CDR3nt: TGCGCCAGCAGCCAAGCCCGTCGACAGGGAGGATCCTACAATGAGCAGTTCTTC
len: 15; d_gene: -; v_gene: TRBV27; abundance: once; j_gene: TRBJ1-2; CDR3aa: CASSPRGAGGYGYTF; CDR3nt: TGTGCCAGCAGCCCTAGGGGGGCGGGGGGCTATGGCTACACCTTC
len: 14; d_gene: -; v_gene: TRBV11-2; abundance: few; j_gene: TRBJ2-7; CDR3aa: CASRPLITKYEQYF; CDR3nt: TGTGCCAGCAGGCCCCTAATAACCAAATACGAGCAGTACTTC
len: 16; d_gene: -; v_gene: TRBV6-6; abundance: -; j_gene: TRBJ1-3; CDR3aa: CASSYSKGASGNTIYF; CDR3nt: TGTGCCAGCAGTTACTCGAAAGGGGCTTCTGGAAACACCATATATTTT
len: 14; d_gene: TRBD1; v_gene: TRBV28; abundance: -; j_gene: TRBJ2-7; CDR3aa: CASSLGQGGLEQYF; CDR3nt: TGTGCCAGCAGCTTGGGACAGGGTGGCCTCGAGCAGTACTTC
len: 14; d_gene: -; v_gene: TRBV6-2/TRBV6-3; abundance: -; j_gene: TRBJ2-2; CDR3aa: CASSSYRVAGELFF; CDR3nt: TGTGCCAGCAGCTCATACAGGGTCGCCGGGGAGCTGTTTTTT
len: 14; d_gene: TRBD1; v_gene: TRBV7-2; abundance: -; j_gene: TRBJ1-5; CDR3aa: CASSLTGVNQPQHF; CDR3nt: TGTGCCAGCAGCTTGACAGGGGTGAATCAGCCCCAGCATTTT
len: 15; d_gene: -; v_gene: TRBV9; abundance: -; j_gene: TRBJ1-6; CDR3aa: CASSVGTGRNSPLHF; CDR3nt: TGTGCCAGCAGCGTAGGAACAGGGCGGAATTCACCCCTCCACTTT